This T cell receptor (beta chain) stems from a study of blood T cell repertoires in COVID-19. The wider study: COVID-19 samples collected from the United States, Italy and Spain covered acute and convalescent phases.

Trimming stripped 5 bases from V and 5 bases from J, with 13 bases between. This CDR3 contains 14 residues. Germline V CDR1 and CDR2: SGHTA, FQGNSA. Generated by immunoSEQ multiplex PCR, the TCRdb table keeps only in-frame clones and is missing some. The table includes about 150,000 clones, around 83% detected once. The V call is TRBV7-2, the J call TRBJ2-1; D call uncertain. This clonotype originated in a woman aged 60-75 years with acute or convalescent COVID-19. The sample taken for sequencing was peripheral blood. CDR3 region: CASSGPPIHNEQFF. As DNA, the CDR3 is TGTGCCAGCAGCGGCCCGCCGATCCACAATGAGCAGTTCTTC.